These 25 T cell receptor beta chains share one sample of origin, sequenced in a study of T cells in Graves' hyperthyroidism and ophthalmopathy. RNA transcripts served as the template for amplifying TCR beta CDR3 regions. The HTBI set primed first-round TCR CDR3 RT-PCR. TCRdb analysed the multiplex PCR reads with MiXCR anew, one entry per CDR3 protein. The sample holds about 400,000 distinct CDR3 sequences, about 15% seen once. Input material: blood. These receptors originate from a woman aged 55-70 years with Graves' ophthalmopathy.

This clonotype was counted ten times or more. The gene calls are TRBV29-1 and TRBJ2-1; perhaps D is TRBD1 or TRBD2 (5 bases each). The germline gives CDR1 SQVTM, CDR2 ANQGSEA. The CDR3 spans 12 residues. Trimming cost V 6 bases and J 7 bases, with 13 bases left between them. CDR3 amino acids: CSVTPGRNEQFF. The CDR3 DNA reads as TGCAGCGTCACCCCAGGGAGAAATGAGCAGTTCTTC.

The J gene is TRBJ2-3, the V gene TRBV2; D unresolved. The germline V and J ends were trimmed by 5 bases and 6 bases, with 6 bases remaining between them. Germline CDR1 and CDR2: SNHLY and FYNNEI. The CDR3 is 11 residues long. CDR3 bases: TGTGCCAGCAGTCACGGGGATACGCAGTATTTT. Translated, it gives CASSHGDTQYF. Based on the CDR3 plus reference TRBV2 and TRBJ2-3, the full variable domain is EPEVTQTPSHQVTQMGQEVILRCVPISNHLYFYWYRQILGQKVEFLVSFYNNEISEKSEIFDDQFSVERPDGSNFTLKIRSTKLEDSAMYFCASSHGDTQYFGPGTRLTVL.

This chain uses TRBV20-1 with TRBJ2-5; TRBD1 matches 7 bases. The V gene's germline CDR1 is DFQATT and CDR2 SNEGSKA (reference sequence). The V segment lost 1 base and the J segment 3 bases; nucleotides outside the gene matches: 8. The CDR3 has 15 amino acids. The CDR3 nucleotides read TGCAGTGCTAGAGTCCCAGGGCAGGGGGAAGAGACCCAGTACTTC. Protein: CSARVPGQGEETQYF.

A few counts support this clonotype. The J gene is TRBJ2-3, the V gene TRBV4-1; 9 positions match TRBD1. The CDR3 extends over 15 amino acids. V shed 3 bases, J shed 2 bases, and the junction held 3 bases outside the gene matches. CDR1 and CDR2 (germline): MGHRA, YSYEKL. The CDR3 spells CASSQGQGYTDTQYF. The CDR3 bases are TGCGCCAGCAGCCAGGGACAGGGATACACAGATACGCAGTATTTT.

In this sample, this clonotype turned up many times. The chain employs TRBV20-1 and TRBJ2-1, with 11 bases aligning to TRBD2. Germline values: CDR1 DFQATT, CDR2 SNEGSKA (reference sequence). This CDR3 spans 12 amino acids. CDR3 DNA sequence: TGCAGGCTAGCGGGAGGAGGTAGTGAGCAGTTCTTC. Its translation: CRLAGGGSEQFF.

This clonotype occurred a few times. The J gene is TRBJ1-5, the V gene TRBV4-1, with TRBD1 as a possible D gene (5 bases). V shed 1 base and J shed 7 bases, with 14 bases lying between them. This CDR3 has 15 residues. Germline assignment: CDR1 MGHRA and CDR2 YSYEKL. Written as DNA, the CDR3 is TGCGCCAGCAGCCAAGGCGCTGCGGGGGACCAGCCCCAGCATTTT. It encodes CASSQGAAGDQPQHF.

In its sample, this clonotype was seen a few times. The genes are TRBV28 and TRBJ1-6, with 7 bases matching TRBD1. The CDR3 has 15 amino acids. CDR1 MDHEN and CDR2 SYDVKM come from the germline V gene. V lost 5 bases to trimming and J lost 7 bases; unmatched junction nucleotides: 8. The CDR3 region is CASSDGTAENSPLHF. CDR3 coding DNA: TGTGCCAGCAGTGATGGGACAGCCGAAAATTCACCCCTCCACTTT. Filled out from reference TRBV28 and TRBJ1-6, the complete variable domain reads DVKVTQSSRYLVKRTGEKVFLECVQDMDHENMFWYRQDPGLGLRLIYFSYDVKMKEKGDIPEGYSVSREKKERFSLILESASTNQTSMYLCASSDGTAENSPLHFGNGTRLTVT.

The CDR3 sequence is CASSLLNPGQGTTTQYF. The CDR3 DNA reads as TGTGCCAGCAGCTTGCTCAACCCGGGACAGGGCACCACGACCCAGTACTTC. The chain has TRBV7-9 and TRBJ2-5; 9 bases agree with TRBD1. CDR3 length: 17 residues. V dropped 3 bases and J dropped 7; count of bases not matched to a gene: 15. Germline CDR1 is SEHNR and CDR2 is FQNEAQ (reference sequence).

This clonotype was detected many times. The CDR3 sequence is CASSQDQLAGVDTQYF. As DNA, the CDR3 is TGTGCCAGCAGCCAAGATCAACTAGCCGGGGTGGATACGCAGTATTTT. V is TRBV3-1 and J is TRBJ2-3; maybe TRBD2 (6 bases). V gave up 0 bases and J gave up 6 bases, with 16 bases separating them. Germline lookup yields CDR1 LGHDT and CDR2 YNNKEL (reference sequence). The CDR3 length is 16 residues.

The table lists this clonotype with many counts. The genes are TRBV28 and TRBJ1-5, with a weak D call TRBD1 (6 bases). From germline, CDR1 is MDHEN and CDR2 SYDVKM. This CDR3 has 15 amino acids. V lost 5 bases and J 0 bases, leaving 11 bases between the germline ends. CDR3 in amino acids: CASSKGGFSNQPQHF. The CDR3 DNA reads as TGTGCCAGCAGTAAAGGGGGATTTAGCAATCAGCCCCAGCATTTT.

The V and J genes are TRBV6-1 and TRBJ1-1; a weak D match, TRBD1 (5 bases). The germline V and J ends were trimmed by 4 bases and 5 bases, with 20 bases remaining between them. Germline V gives CDR1 MNHNS, CDR2 SASEGT. The CDR3 extends over 16 amino acids. The CDR3 DNA reads as TGTGCCAGCAGTGCGCAGGCCGGGGGGGGGGAAACTGAAGCTTTCTTT. It specifies CASSAQAGGGETEAFF.

Many counts were recorded for this clonotype. V and J are TRBV7-3 and TRBJ2-3; 10 bases are a match to TRBD2. The germline V gene encodes CDR1 SGHTA and CDR2 FQGTGA. CDR3 length: 19 amino acids. Trimming at V came to 6 bases and at J to 6 bases, leaving 21 bases not matched to a gene. The CDR3 is CASRVPPSELAGLCDTQYF. In DNA, the CDR3 is TGTGCCAGCAGAGTCCCTCCCTCGGAACTAGCGGGATTGTGTGATACGCAGTATTTT. Complete variable domain (other parts from reference TRBV7-3 and TRBJ2-3): GAGVSQTPSNKVTEKGKYVELRCDPISGHTALYWYRQSLGQGPEFLIYFQGTGAADDSGLPNDRFFAVRPEGSVSTLKIQRTERGDSAVYLCASRVPPSELAGLCDTQYFGPGTRLTVL.

This clonotype was seen just once. A much more abundant neighbour one base away suggests this may be a read error. The J gene is TRBJ2-3, the V gene TRBV28, with D possibly TRBD2 on 6 matching bases. Germline CDR1 and CDR2: MDHEN and SYDVKM. The CDR3 loop spans 15 amino acids. Trimming cost V 3 bases and J 5 bases, with 15 bases left between them. The CDR3: CASSFRDSLVDTQYF. The DNA of the CDR3 is TGTGCCAGCAGTTTTCGGGACTCCCTAGTAGATACGCAGTATTTT.

This clonotype has ten or more counts. The rearrangement links TRBV28 to TRBJ1-5; D gene unclear. CDR3 length equals 16 residues. Trimming shortened V by 1 base and J by 0 bases, and 10 bases separated the two germline ends. The germline CDR1 and CDR2 sequences are MDHEN and SYDVKM. CDR3 DNA sequence: TGTGCCAGCAGTTTATTAACGGGGAATAGCAATCAGCCCCAGCATTTT. Protein product: CASSLLTGNSNQPQHF.

The chain joins TRBV6-1 to TRBJ1-5; 10 bases map to TRBD1. CDR1 and CDR2 (germline): MNHNS, SASEGT. Trimming at V came to 2 bases and at J to 1 base, leaving 2 bases not matched to a gene. This CDR3 comprises 16 residues. This chain's CDR3 is CASSESGQGSNQPQHF. CDR3 DNA: TGTGCCAGCAGTGAATCGGGACAGGGGAGCAATCAGCCCCAGCATTTT.

This clonotype was seen many times. V gene TRBV6-1 combines with J gene TRBJ1-5; D ambiguous. Trimming cost V 3 bases and J 2 bases, with 11 bases left between them. CDR3 size: 15 residues. Germline CDR1 is MNHNS and CDR2 is SASEGT. CDR3 loop: CASSDRGNGNQPQHF. In DNA form, the CDR3 reads TGTGCCAGCAGTGATCGTGGGAATGGCAATCAGCCCCAGCATTTT.

This chain joins TRBV5-5 and TRBJ2-2; D perhaps matches TRBD1 (6 bases). V gave up 4 bases and J gave up 3 bases, with 19 bases separating them. The germline gives CDR1 SGHKS, CDR2 YYEKEE (reference sequence). The CDR3 is 17 residues long. The CDR3 region has the DNA TGTGCCAGCAGCGGGTGGGGGCTCGGAATGTACACCGGGGAGCTGTTTTTT. Amino acids: CASSGWGLGMYTGELFF.

The genes are TRBV7-3 and TRBJ2-3, with D hard to call. Trimming pared 3 bases from V and 2 bases from J, leaving 12 bases between. There are 15 residues in the CDR3. Per germline, CDR1 SGHTA and CDR2 FQGTGA. The CDR3 nucleotides read TGTGCCAGCAGCTTGGGCGGAACTAACACAGATACGCAGTATTTT. This translates into CASSLGGTNTDTQYF.

At least ten counts were recorded for this clonotype. The chain joins TRBV6-5 to TRBJ2-7; no clear D gene. The CDR3 has 14 amino acids. Looked up from germline, CDR1 is MNHEY and CDR2 is SVGAGI. V lost 0 bases and J lost 7, with 13 bases in between. CDR3 sequence: CASSYSLQAREQYF. CDR3 nucleotides: TGTGCCAGCAGTTACTCGCTTCAGGCCAGAGAGCAGTACTTC.

This clonotype was recorded at least ten times. The J gene is TRBJ2-7, the V gene TRBV11-2, with D tentatively TRBD1 (6 bases). CDR3 size: 16 residues. V dropped 1 base and J dropped 7 bases, with 20 bases sitting between them. CDR1 is SGHAT and CDR2 is FQNNGV in the germline V gene. CDR3 protein: CASSLVLGTIEWEQYF. CDR3 nucleotide sequence: TGTGCCAGCAGCTTAGTCCTCGGGACAATAGAGTGGGAGCAGTACTTC.

This clonotype has a count of ten or more. The CDR3 reads CASSLSARDTDTQYF. As DNA, the CDR3 is TGCGCCAGCAGCTTATCTGCTCGCGACACAGATACGCAGTATTTT. The chain links TRBV5-1 to TRBJ2-3; no definite D call. Germline CDR1 SGHRS, CDR2 YFSETQ. This CDR3 is 15 amino acids long. The V end lost 2 bases, the J end lost 2 bases, and 12 bases lay between the germline ends.

The V and J genes are TRBV29-1 and TRBJ2-5; D may match TRBD1 or TRBD2 (5 bases each). The CDR3 consists of 13 residues. V lost 4 bases and J 7 bases, leaving 16 bases between the germline ends. Germline assignment: CDR1 SQVTM and CDR2 ANQGSEA. The CDR3 loop is CSVGGVQAGTQYF. CDR3 DNA: TGCAGCGTTGGTGGGGTACAGGCGGGGACCCAGTACTTC.

This clonotype was detected ten times or more. This chain connects TRBV7-6 to TRBJ2-1; D not certain. Germline CDR1 SGHVS, CDR2 FNYEAQ. V was cut by 2 bases and J by 7 bases, with 15 bases left in between. The CDR3 contains 15 residues. The DNA for the CDR3 is TGTGCCAGCAGCTTACAGCCACTTACTGGGAATGAGCAGTTCTTC. Encoded protein: CASSLQPLTGNEQFF.

Ten or more counts support this clonotype. The rearrangement uses TRBV2 and TRBJ1-5; D unclear. CDR1 is SNHLY, CDR2 FYNNEI, per germline. The CDR3 length is 15 residues. Between the trimmed V and J ends, which lost 6 bases and 0 bases, there was a span of 12 bases. This CDR3 is CASREQPNSNQPQHF. In nucleotides, the CDR3 is TGTGCCAGCAGGGAACAGCCGAATAGCAATCAGCCCCAGCATTTT.

This clonotype was detected many times. The chain carries TRBV5-1 and TRBJ2-2; D is unclear. V was pared by 3 bases and J by 0 bases, with 9 bases between. Germline CDR1 and CDR2: SGHRS and YFSETQ. This CDR3 has 15 amino acids. The CDR3: CASSSEPANTGELFF. CDR3 bases: TGCGCCAGCAGCTCTGAACCAGCGAACACCGGGGAGCTGTTTTTT.